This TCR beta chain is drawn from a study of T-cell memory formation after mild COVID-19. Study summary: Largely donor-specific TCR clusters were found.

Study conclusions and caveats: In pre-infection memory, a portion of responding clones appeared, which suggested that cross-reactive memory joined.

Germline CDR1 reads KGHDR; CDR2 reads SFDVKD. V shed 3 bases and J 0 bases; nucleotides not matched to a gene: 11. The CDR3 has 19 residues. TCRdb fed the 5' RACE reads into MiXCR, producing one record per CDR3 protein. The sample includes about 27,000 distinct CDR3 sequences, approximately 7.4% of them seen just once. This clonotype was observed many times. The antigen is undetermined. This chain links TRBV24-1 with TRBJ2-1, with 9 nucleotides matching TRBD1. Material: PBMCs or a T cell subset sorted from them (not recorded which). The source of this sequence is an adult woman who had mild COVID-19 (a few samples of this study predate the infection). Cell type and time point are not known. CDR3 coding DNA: TGTGCCACCAGTGATCCCTCCGGGACAGGGATGAGCTCCTACAATGAGCAGTTCTTC. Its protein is CATSDPSGTGMSSYNEQFF.